This TCR beta chain was recorded in a study of blood T cell repertoires in COVID-19. As for the study in general: T cells, B-cell-depleted T cells, or PBMCs provided the cDNA or gDNA that served as material.

Assay used: immunoSEQ multiplex PCR; TCRdb lists only in-frame clones, some missing. This sample has around 100,000 clones; approximately 79% occur once, and the top ten carry under 5%. This CDR3 has 15 amino acids. Germline-derived CDR1 and CDR2 are SGHRS and YFSETQ. After removal of 4 bases from V and 6 bases from J, the junction contained 8 bases not matched to a gene. The origin of this receptor is a man aged 70 or older with COVID-19, enrolled during active disease. The V and J genes are TRBV5-1 and TRBJ2-7, with 12 bases aligning to TRBD1. Material for sequencing was peripheral blood. The CDR3 loop reads CASSLTGTGGGEQYF. The CDR3 DNA is TGCGCCAGCAGCCTTACCGGGACAGGGGGCGGCGAGCAGTACTTC.